The clone carrying this T cell receptor beta chain was seen only a few times. Its antigen is unknown. This sample stems from a study of beta chain features in type 1 diabetes. Study-level points and caveats: In all four CD4+ subsets, TCRB CDR3 length was significantly, moderately reduced in type 1 diabetes.

The CDR3 covers 14 residues. Looked up from germline, CDR1 is SGHTA and CDR2 is FQGNSA. V was pared by 5 bases and J by 7 bases, with 6 bases of the junction left unmatched. Expressed TCRB transcripts were sequenced after all isolated RNA was converted to cDNA. The table came from immunoSEQ multiplex PCR; TCRdb's copy has only in-frame clones and leaves some out. The data show over 90,000 clones, with under 30% seen just once and around 0.5% held by the top ten. V is TRBV7-2 and J is TRBJ1-4; 8 bases align to TRBD1. Material for sequencing was central memory CD4+ T cells from blood. This TCR came from a woman under 30 with type 1 diabetes. This CDR3 reads CASSRTGSSEKLFF. CDR3 in DNA: TGTGCCAGCAGCCGGACAGGGTCTAGTGAAAAACTGTTTTTT.